These 30 T cell receptor beta chains were all obtained from the same sample, sequenced in a study of CD8+CD57+ T cells in acquired aplastic anemia. Profiling that covered TCR beta VDJ and CDR3 relied on genomic DNA as its template. TCRdb ran MiXCR on the reads and lists one entry per CDR3 protein. The sample carries a few hundred thousand distinct CDR3 sequences, 61% recorded once. Sequenced sample: sorted CD4+, CD8+, or CD8+CD57+ T cells (not recorded which) from PBMCs. These receptors all come from a human donor in good health.

The rearrangement joins TRBV10-3 to TRBJ1-1; 9 bases align to TRBD1. The CDR3 has 15 amino acids. The V gene end was trimmed by 4 bases and the J gene end by 3 bases; junction bases not matched to a gene: 6. CDR1 is ENHRY and CDR2 is SYGVKD in the germline V gene. CDR3 coding DNA: TGTGCCATCAGTGGGTCGGGACAGGGCTACACTGAAGCTTTCTTT. Residues: CAISGSGQGYTEAFF.

V is TRBV2 and J is TRBJ2-5; D possibly corresponds to TRBD1 (5 bases). Looked up from germline, CDR1 is SNHLY and CDR2 is FYNNEI. The CDR3 consists of 12 residues. Written as DNA, the CDR3 is TGTGCGGGTCAATCTTCAGGGGAGACCCAGTACTTC. Translated: CAGQSSGETQYF.

CDR3 protein: CSVGILGTGELFF. CDR3 nucleotides: TGCAGCGTTGGGATACTAGGCACCGGGGAGCTGTTTTTT. V gene TRBV29-1 combines with J gene TRBJ2-2, with D maybe TRBD2 (5 bases). Trimming removed 4 bases from V and 4 bases from J, with 10 bases in between. This CDR3 spans 13 amino acids. Germline assignment: CDR1 SQVTM and CDR2 ANQGSEA.

This clonotype showed up just a few times. The chain is built from TRBV7-7 and TRBJ2-3, with D perhaps TRBD2 (6 bases). This CDR3 region has 17 residues. V was pared by 1 base and J by 3 bases, with 17 bases between. The V gene's germline CDR1 is SSHAT and CDR2 FNYEAQ (reference sequence). The CDR3 loop reads CASSLGPGAIWTDTQYF. In DNA, the CDR3 is TGTGCCAGCAGCTTAGGTCCGGGAGCTATCTGGACAGATACGCAGTATTTT.

The chain combines TRBV5-4 with TRBJ2-1, with 10 bases that match TRBD1. Looked up from germline, CDR1 is SGHNT and CDR2 is YYREEE (reference sequence). Unmatched junction bases numbered 4, after V lost 0 bases and J lost 7 bases. CDR3 length: 15 residues. The CDR3: CASSLGQGASNEQFF. CDR3 nucleotides: TGTGCCAGCAGCTTGGGACAGGGGGCGTCGAATGAGCAGTTCTTC. Supplemented by reference TRBV5-4 and TRBJ2-1, the full variable domain reads ETGVTQSPTHLIKTRGQQVTLRCSSQSGHNTVSWYQQALGQGPQFIFQYYREEENGRGNFPPRFSGLQFPNYSSELNVNALELDDSALYLCASSLGQGASNEQFFGPGTRLTVL.

This clonotype was detected only a few times. The CDR3 sequence is CATSRETGVAYEQYF. The CDR3 DNA reads as TGTGCCACCAGCAGAGAGACAGGCGTCGCCTACGAGCAGTACTTC. The rearrangement joins TRBV15 to TRBJ2-7; perhaps TRBD1 as D (6 bases). Per the germline V gene, CDR1 is LNHNV and CDR2 is YYDKDF (reference sequence). The CDR3 is made up of 15 amino acids. The germline V and J ends were trimmed by 0 bases and 2 bases, with 11 bases remaining between them. Together with reference TRBV15 and TRBJ2-7, the CDR3 gives the full variable domain: DAMVIQNPRYQVTQFGKPVTLSCSQTLNHNVMYWYQQKSSQAPKLLFHYYDKDFNNEADTPDNFQSRRPNTSFCFLDIRSPGLGDTAMYLCATSRETGVAYEQYFGPGTRLTVT.

This clonotype has only a few counts. The CDR3 nucleotides read TGCGCCAGCAGCCCGTCCGATTCACCCCTCCACTTT. It yields the protein CASSPSDSPLHF. This chain uses TRBV5-1 with TRBJ1-6; D gene ambiguous. Germline V gene lookup returns CDR1 SGHRS and CDR2 YFSETQ. The V end lost 4 bases, the J end lost 8 bases, and 7 bases lay between the germline ends. This CDR3 has 12 residues.

The gene calls are TRBV24-1 and TRBJ1-5; D might be TRBD1 (5 bases). This CDR3 region has 17 residues. Trimming shortened V by 7 bases and J by 2 bases, and 20 bases separated the two germline ends. CDR1 and CDR2 from the germline V gene are KGHDR and SFDVKD. CDR3: CATSASWGPRGNQPQHF. CDR3 DNA: TGTGCCACCAGCGCCTCCTGGGGACCACGGGGCAATCAGCCCCAGCATTTT.

This clonotype was counted only a few times. The gene calls are TRBV20-1 and TRBJ2-3, with 12 bases lining up with TRBD2. The CDR3 spans 15 residues. Per germline, CDR1 DFQATT and CDR2 SNEGSKA (reference sequence). V was pared by 6 bases and J by 2 bases, with 6 bases of the junction left unmatched. This chain's CDR3 is CSASTSGSHTDTQYF. The CDR3 nucleotides read TGCAGTGCCTCGACTAGCGGGAGCCACACAGATACGCAGTATTTT.

In the case of this clonotype: Sequence at one end of the junction differs from germline and may be a read error. V usage is TRBV12-3 or TRBV12-4 and J usage is TRBJ1-2; the D is unclear. The CDR3 has 16 amino acids. The CDR3 DNA reads as TGTGCCAGCAGCTTGACTACCGGTCGGAATAACTGTGGCTGCACCTTC. Protein product: CASSLTTGRNNCGCTF.

There are many counts of this clonotype. This chain joins TRBV27 and TRBJ2-5, with TRBD2 matching 9 bases. Germline CDR1 and CDR2: MNHEY and SMNVEV (reference sequence). With V trimmed by 2 bases and J by 4 bases, 5 bases remained unmatched. The CDR3 sequence is 15 residues long. The chain's CDR3 is CASSLLAGGLETQYF. CDR3 in DNA: TGTGCCAGCAGTTTACTGGCGGGAGGGTTAGAGACCCAGTACTTC.

About this clonotype itself: This may stem from a read error, because a much larger clone lies one nucleotide away. In DNA, the CDR3 is TGTGCCAGCAGTTACTCACGGGGGTACGAGCGGTACTTC. Encoded protein: CASSYSRGYERYF. The rearrangement links TRBV6-5 to TRBJ2-7, with D possibly matching TRBD2 (6 bases). This CDR3 has 13 amino acids. Germline V lookup: CDR1 MNHEY, CDR2 SVGAGI.

This chain's CDR3 is CASSYSPGQGDTGELFF. DNA for the CDR3: TGTGCCAGCAGTTACTCGCCGGGACAGGGGGACACCGGGGAGCTGTTTTTT. V and J are TRBV6-5 and TRBJ2-2; 11 bases are a match to TRBD1. Germline loops: CDR1 MNHEY, CDR2 SVGAGI. The CDR3 is made up of 17 amino acids. V shed 0 bases and J 3 bases; nucleotides not matched to a gene: 3.

This chain joins TRBV20-1 and TRBJ1-2; a weak D match, TRBD1 (6 bases). The CDR3 spans 13 residues. Germline values: CDR1 DFQATT, CDR2 SNEGSKA (reference sequence). Trimming cost V 6 bases and J 5 bases, with 16 bases left between them. The CDR3 nucleotides are TGCAGTGCCCCTGGGGGGGGCGGGTATGGCTACACCTTC. Its translation is CSAPGGGGYGYTF.

A note on this clonotype: Without the conserved terminal phenylalanine or tryptophan, this CDR3 likely stems from a read error. Because the CDR3's place on the DNA is in doubt, the DNA is left out and the CDR3 is given as listed by TCRdb. The chain carries TRBV12-3 or TRBV12-4 and TRBJ2-3; TRBD1, the table's D call, was not compared with the DNA. Including both end residues, the CDR3 is 9 amino acids long. The CDR3 reads CASTWGGRV.

The chain is built from TRBV2 and TRBJ1-2, with D unresolved. The V gene's germline CDR1 is SNHLY and CDR2 FYNNEI. This CDR3 is built from 17 residues. The ends were cut back, 3 bases at V and 2 bases at J, with 19 bases in the middle. In DNA, the CDR3 is TGTGCCAGCAGTGATGATCTCCTAGGCTCCCTGAACTATGGCTACACCTTC. Translation: CASSDDLLGSLNYGYTF.

The chain recombines TRBV14 with TRBJ1-1; a weak D match, TRBD1 (6 bases). Trimming shortened V by 4 bases and J by 7 bases, and 19 bases separated the two germline ends. The CDR3 has 15 amino acids. The germline V gene has CDR1 SGHDN and CDR2 FVKESK. The CDR3 DNA reads as TGTGCCAGCAGCCCCAGCGGGGGGGGCACCGTTGAAGCTTTCTTT. This gives the protein CASSPSGGGTVEAFF.

The DNA of the CDR3 is TGTGCCAGCAGTTTCCTCTCAGGAGTGTACCAAGAGACCCAGTACTTC. It codes for CASSFLSGVYQETQYF. The genes are TRBV6-1 and TRBJ2-5; no definite D call. The CDR3 runs 16 residues. Trimming pared 5 bases from V and 0 bases from J, leaving 16 bases between. Germline V gives CDR1 MNHNS, CDR2 SASEGT.

The chain has TRBV10-3 and TRBJ2-1, with 9 positions matching TRBD1. V was pared by 3 bases and J by 7 bases, with 13 bases of the junction left unmatched. CDR3 length equals 17 residues. CDR1 and CDR2 (germline): ENHRY, SYGVKD. CDR3: CAISETRTGQGANEQFF. The CDR3 DNA reads TGTGCCATCAGTGAAACACGAACGGGACAGGGTGCTAATGAGCAGTTCTTC.

Concerning this clonotype itself: Possible read error: a much larger clone is one base away. V and J are TRBV24-1 and TRBJ1-2; D may be TRBD1 (5 bases). The V end lost 4 bases, the J end lost 4 bases, and 12 bases lay between the germline ends. CDR1 KGHDR and CDR2 SFDVKD come from the germline V gene. This CDR3 has 14 amino acids. This chain's CDR3 is CATSETVSGYGYTF. The CDR3 coding sequence is TGTGCCACCAGTGAGACAGTGAGTGGCTATGGCTACACCTTC.

The V call is TRBV9, the J call TRBJ1-2; 7 bases align to TRBD1. With V trimmed by 4 bases and J by 4 bases, 10 bases remained unmatched. Germline V CDR1 and CDR2: SGDLS, YYNGEE. The CDR3 extends over 15 amino acids. The DNA for the CDR3 is TGTGCCAGCAGCCTTACTATGACAGGGAGCTATGGCTACACCTTC. This sequence encodes CASSLTMTGSYGYTF.

About this clonotype: One end of the junction does not line up with germline, which may come from a read error. The V gene is TRBV7-3, the J gene TRBJ2-7; TRBD2 matches 7 bases. CDR1 SGHTA and CDR2 FQGTGA come from the germline V gene. This CDR3 has 16 amino acids. Written as DNA, the CDR3 is TGTGCCAGCAGCTTCAGTAGCGGGCGGAGCTCCTACGAACAGTACTTC. Translating it yields CASSFSSGRSSYEQYF.

The chain has TRBV2 and TRBJ2-7; D gene unclear. Trimming cost V 1 base and J 3 bases, with 13 bases left between them. The CDR3 loop spans 15 amino acids. Germline V gene sequence: CDR1 SNHLY, CDR2 FYNNEI. CDR3 protein: CASSEEANRNYEQYF. CDR3 bases: TGTGCCAGCAGTGAAGAAGCAAACAGAAACTACGAGCAGTACTTC.

This clonotype showed up many times. This sequence joins TRBV14 and TRBJ1-2; tentative D call: TRBD1 (5 bases). This CDR3 spans 16 amino acids. Trimming took 2 bases from V and 3 from J, leaving 16 bases between them. Germline assignment: CDR1 SGHDN and CDR2 FVKESK. The CDR3: CASSQSGQENHYGYTF. The CDR3 DNA reads as TGTGCCAGCAGCCAATCAGGGCAGGAGAATCACTATGGCTACACCTTC.

This sequence joins TRBV9 and TRBJ2-7; TRBD1 aligns across 9 bases. The CDR3 extends over 13 amino acids. Trimming at V came to 3 bases and at J to 4 bases, leaving 2 bases not matched to a gene. CDR1 is SGDLS, CDR2 YYNGEE, per germline. The CDR3 reads CASSGGTGYEQYF. In DNA form, the CDR3 reads TGTGCCAGCAGCGGGGGGACAGGGTACGAGCAGTACTTC. Full variable domain (rest looked up from reference TRBV9 and TRBJ2-7): DSGVTQTPKHLITATGQRVTLRCSPRSGDLSVYWYQQSLDQGLQFLIQYYNGEERAKGNILERFSAQQFPDLHSELNLSSLELGDSALYFCASSGGTGYEQYFGPGTRLTVT.

This clonotype has at least ten counts. This chain joins TRBV20-1 and TRBJ2-6, with a tentative D call TRBD1 (6 bases). This CDR3 has 16 amino acids. The germline gives CDR1 DFQATT, CDR2 SNEGSKA (reference sequence). V lost 6 bases and J 0 bases, leaving 15 bases between the germline ends. CDR3 in amino acids: CSALLVTGSGANVLTF. The CDR3 nucleotides are TGCAGTGCCCTACTTGTGACAGGCTCTGGGGCCAACGTCCTGACTTTC.

The sample holds many counts of this clonotype. Compared with germline, one end of the junction differs, possibly owing to a read error. This chain joins TRBV5-6 and TRBJ2-3, with D perhaps TRBD1 (5 bases). Germline loops: CDR1 SGHDT, CDR2 YYEEEE. CDR3 length: 12 amino acids. The CDR3 loop reads CASSLRTGDAIF. CDR3 DNA: TGTGCCAGCAGCTTGCGAACAGGCGATGCGATTTTT.

The chain employs TRBV7-3 and TRBJ2-5; 11 nucleotides line up with TRBD1. CDR3 length: 15 amino acids. J was trimmed by 4 bases and V by 6 bases; bases with no gene match: 7. Germline values: CDR1 SGHTA, CDR2 FQGTGA. CDR3 coding DNA: TGTGCCAGCAGTCTTGCCGGGACAGGGGGAGAGACCCAGTACTTC. This sequence encodes CASSLAGTGGETQYF.

This chain links TRBV10-3 with TRBJ1-2, with 7 bases matching TRBD1. The CDR3 is 12 residues long. Germline V gives CDR1 ENHRY, CDR2 SYGVKD. Unmatched junction bases numbered 2, after V lost 9 bases and J lost 1 base. CDR3 sequence reads: CAMGQFNYGYTF. Written as DNA, the CDR3 is TGTGCCATGGGACAGTTTAACTATGGCTACACCTTC.

This clonotype was seen ten or more times. The chain links TRBV27 to TRBJ2-7, with no clear D. Trimming shortened V by 2 bases and J by 3 bases, and 5 bases separated the two germline ends. The CDR3 is made up of 12 amino acids. The germline gives CDR1 MNHEY, CDR2 SMNVEV (reference sequence). The CDR3 DNA reads as TGTGCCAGCAGTTTACCAGACTACGAGCAGTACTTC. Encoded protein: CASSLPDYEQYF.